The rows below give T cell receptor beta chains drawn from one sample of a study of CD8 T cells in Susac syndrome. A single record per CDR3 protein comes from TCRdb applying MiXCR to the immunoSEQ multiplex PCR reads. In the table there are more than 65,000 distinct CDR3 sequences, just under 95% of which are singletons. The material sequenced was CD8+ T cells from PBMCs. These receptors all stem from a human donor in good health. CDR3s include the opening cysteine and the closing phenylalanine or tryptophan.

v_call: TRBV29-1
j_call: TRBJ1-1
cdr3_aa: CSVIGTTEAFF

v_call: TRBV12-3/TRBV12-4
j_call: TRBJ2-7
cdr3_aa: CASSEGRHYEQYF

v_call: TRBV7-9
j_call: TRBJ2-2
cdr3_aa: CASSIPFSESDTGELFF

v_call: TRBV7-2
j_call: TRBJ1-5
cdr3_aa: CASSSLDRGRGAKDQPQHF

v_call: TRBV27
j_call: TRBJ1-1
cdr3_aa: CASARGGTEAFF

v_call: TRBV7-6
j_call: TRBJ1-1
cdr3_aa: CASSNAVNTEAFF

v_call: TRBV6-6
j_call: TRBJ1-6
cdr3_aa: CASTVGQGYNSPLHF

v_call: TRBV29-1
j_call: TRBJ2-5
cdr3_aa: CSVRDRGRETQYF

v_call: TRBV6-4
j_call: TRBJ2-2
cdr3_aa: CASSVLAGSTGELFF

v_call: TRBV3-1
j_call: TRBJ2-5
cdr3_aa: CASRPTGLGETQYF

v_call: TRBV6-6
j_call: TRBJ2-5
cdr3_aa: CASPPDRSQETQYF

v_call: TRBV7-9
j_call: TRBJ1-3
cdr3_aa: CASASPRGQTSGNTIYF

v_call: TRBV29-1
j_call: TRBJ2-1
cdr3_aa: CSVEAAQDRDNEQFF

v_call: TRBV27
j_call: TRBJ2-7
cdr3_aa: CASSGGGAPYEQYF

v_call: TRBV29-1
j_call: TRBJ1-2
cdr3_aa: CSVDVMGDYGYTF

v_call: TRBV29-1
j_call: TRBJ2-7
cdr3_aa: CSVKGTDEQYYEQYF

v_call: TRBV12-3/TRBV12-4
j_call: TRBJ2-1
cdr3_aa: CASSLASNNNEQFF

v_call: TRBV7-8
j_call: TRBJ2-3
cdr3_aa: CASTKDRGRKDTQYF

v_call: TRBV29-1
j_call: TRBJ1-6
cdr3_aa: CSVPPTGAPTNSPLHF

v_call: TRBV2
j_call: TRBJ2-1
cdr3_aa: CASRRTSGGAFNEQFF

v_call: TRBV28
j_call: TRBJ2-1
cdr3_aa: CAIEPGLAGYNEQFF

v_call: TRBV19
j_call: TRBJ2-1
cdr3_aa: CASSSTQDGHRYNEQFF

v_call: TRBV7-9
j_call: TRBJ2-5
cdr3_aa: CASSYPGVGQETQYF

v_call: TRBV2
j_call: TRBJ2-5
cdr3_aa: CASSEARDYPAGTQYF

v_call: TRBV6-5
j_call: TRBJ1-1
cdr3_aa: CASTEAGGWNTEAFF

v_call: TRBV19
j_call: TRBJ1-3
cdr3_aa: CASSPDSRSGNTIYF

v_call: TRBV30
j_call: TRBJ2-7
cdr3_aa: CAWSAGGVRFYEQYF

v_call: TRBV30
j_call: TRBJ1-2
cdr3_aa: CAWSDPRGARYGYTF

v_call: TRBV29-1
j_call: TRBJ2-1
cdr3_aa: CSVWDGHYLF

v_call: TRBV7-3
j_call: TRBJ2-7
cdr3_aa: CASSPGAGNYEQYF

v_call: TRBV7-8
j_call: TRBJ2-2
cdr3_aa: CASSFMRGGPGELFF

v_call: TRBV12-3/TRBV12-4
j_call: TRBJ1-5
cdr3_aa: CASRQGFGQPQHF

v_call: TRBV3-1
j_call: TRBJ1-1
cdr3_aa: CASSQRQLNTEAFF

v_call: TRBV12-3/TRBV12-4
j_call: TRBJ2-1
cdr3_aa: CASSFEAYNEQFF

v_call: TRBV29-1
j_call: TRBJ2-7
cdr3_aa: CSVLGGTSYEQYF

v_call: TRBV7-9
j_call: TRBJ1-1
cdr3_aa: CASSLVRGQDTEAFF

v_call: TRBV6-5
j_call: TRBJ2-3
cdr3_aa: CASSYRDLGSRPDTQYF

v_call: TRBV14
j_call: TRBJ1-2
cdr3_aa: CASSQERRWDYGYTF

v_call: TRBV4-1
j_call: TRBJ2-7
cdr3_aa: CASSQVLTSGMSYEQYF

v_call: TRBV29-1
j_call: TRBJ2-5
cdr3_aa: CSVEILADQETQYF

v_call: TRBV19
j_call: TRBJ2-7
cdr3_aa: CASRSAGLYEQYF

v_call: TRBV4-3
j_call: TRBJ2-4
cdr3_aa: CASSSSRVDAASDRTALFAQYF

v_call: TRBV9
j_call: TRBJ2-2
cdr3_aa: CASSPRRDTGELFF

v_call: TRBV28
j_call: TRBJ1-5
cdr3_aa: CASSLHPNQPQHF

v_call: TRBV11-2
j_call: TRBJ1-2
cdr3_aa: CASRRRGELDYGYTF

v_call: TRBV28
j_call: TRBJ2-7
cdr3_aa: CASSSPPGQGLSLEVKQYF

v_call: TRBV28
j_call: TRBJ2-3
cdr3_aa: CASSLGGRSTDTQYF

v_call: TRBV11-2
j_call: TRBJ2-4
cdr3_aa: CASSSYTGVKNIQYF

v_call: TRBV6-2/TRBV6-3
j_call: TRBJ1-2
cdr3_aa: CASSNQYGYTF

v_call: TRBV29-1
j_call: TRBJ2-3
cdr3_aa: CSAEVGTTDTQYF

v_call: TRBV9
j_call: TRBJ1-1
cdr3_aa: CASSEMLGEAFF

v_call: TRBV7-9
j_call: TRBJ2-1
cdr3_aa: CAIPQGREQFF

v_call: TRBV29-1
j_call: TRBJ1-4
cdr3_aa: CSVTWGQQNEKLFF